This T cell receptor (beta chain) was recorded in a study of read filtering for tumor transcriptome and immune sequencing. Sampling of bone marrow took place during active disease in every patient. From about 400 ng of RNA, a library with molecular barcoded alpha/delta and beta/gamma adaptors was made. In TCRdb, the reads were re-called with MiXCR into one record per CDR3 protein. The sample has tens of thousands of distinct CDR3 sequences; approximately 22% are singletons. In germline, CDR1 is SGHRS, CDR2 YFSETQ. The CDR3 is 14 amino acids. Trimming cost V 3 bases and J 4 bases; bases outside gene matches: 5. Notes on this clonotype: Its antigen remains unknown.

Study observations and caveats: The CD138-negative fraction was mixed bone marrow immune cells, not pure T cells. About 80% of IR-seq clonotypes had a single read, yet these held roughly 3.3% of reads. Without single-read clonotypes, shared clonotype proportions correlated more between IR-seq and RNA-seq.

The sequence came from a donor aged 40 or older with multiple myeloma. This rearrangement joins TRBV5-1 to TRBJ2-7, with 9 bases identical to TRBD2. The sequenced sample was a population of CD138-negative cells sorted from bone marrow. For the CDR3, the DNA is TGCGCCAGCAGCTCAACGACTAGCGGATACGAGCAGTACTTC. It codes for CASSSTTSGYEQYF.